This TCR beta chain was sequenced during a study of siplizumab effects on memory and regulatory T cells. CDR1 is SGHVS, CDR2 FQNEAQ, per germline. V was cut by 3 bases and J by 0 bases, with 2 bases left in between. CDR3 length equals 13 residues. The assay was immunoSEQ multiplex PCR, and TCRdb's table has in-frame clones only and misses some. This table holds tens of thousands of clones, over 90% found once. The chain couples TRBV7-8 to TRBJ2-2; no firm D call. The TCR comes from a human donor in good health. Sample: CD8+ T cells sorted from blood. DNA of the CDR3: TGTGCCAGCAGCTTTACGAACACCGGGGAGCTGTTTTTT. Amino acids: CASSFTNTGELFF. Based on the CDR3 plus reference TRBV7-8 and TRBJ2-2, the full variable domain is GAGVSQSPRYKVAKRGQDVALRCDPISGHVSLFWYQQALGQGPEFLTYFQNEAQLDKSGLPSDRFFAERPEGSVSTLKIQRTQQEDSAVYLCASSFTNTGELFFGEGSRLTVL.